This T cell receptor (beta chain) was sequenced for a study of CD8 T cells in Susac syndrome. Per the germline V gene, CDR1 is SNHLY and CDR2 is FYNNEI. This CDR3 region has 16 residues. Between the trimmed V and J ends, which lost 6 bases and 3 bases, there was a span of 17 bases. It was with random hexamers that roughly 0.45 to 1 ug RNA was reverse transcribed. An immunoSEQ multiplex PCR amplified TCR beta CDR3 over 54 Vbeta and 13 Jbeta. Via MiXCR, TCRdb re-called the immunoSEQ multiplex PCR reads, giving one row per CDR3 protein. The data hold under 350,000 distinct CDR3 sequences, with just over 90% observed a single time. TEMRA cells were FACS-enriched and CD8+ and CD4+ T cells negatively isolated.

The chain has TRBV2 and TRBJ2-2; a weak D match, TRBD2 (6 bases). The sample taken for sequencing was CD4+ T cells from PBMCs. The TCR comes from a human donor with multiple sclerosis. The DNA for the CDR3 is TGTGCCAGCAGACCCAGTCGGGGGTTATACACCGGGGAGCTGTTTTTT. Amino acids: CASRPSRGLYTGELFF.